The rows below give T cell receptor beta chains drawn from one sample of a study of blood T cell repertoires in COVID-19. The assay was immunoSEQ multiplex PCR, and TCRdb's table has in-frame clones only and misses some. The sample has 230,000 or so clones; about 86% are singletons. Sequenced material: peripheral blood. The receptors originated from a man aged 40-55 years with active or convalescent COVID-19. Each CDR3 is given with its conserved first and last residue. D genes are given only for firm matches. Clone size, where shown, is once, few, many, or a class for clones that have expanded.

cdr3_length j_call d_call clone_size v_call cdr3_aa cdr3_nt
13 TRBJ1-1 . once TRBV24-1 CATSENQGSGAFF TGTGCCACCAGTGAGAATCAGGGGTCGGGAGCTTTCTTT
15 TRBJ1-2 . . TRBV19 CASSFLGQFNYGYTF TGTGCCAGTAGTTTCCTTGGACAGTTTAACTATGGCTACACCTTC
14 TRBJ1-6 . few TRBV6-5 CASSYSTGNSPLHF TGTGCCAGCAGTTACAGCACAGGGAATTCACCCCTCCACTTT
15 TRBJ2-2 TRBD1 . TRBV6-1 CASSTRTGAPGELFF TGTGCCAGCAGTACCCGGACAGGGGCTCCCGGGGAGCTGTTTTTT
13 TRBJ1-5 . many TRBV6-6 CASATGPNQPQHF TGTGCCAGCGCAACAGGGCCGAATCAGCCCCAGCATTTT
15 TRBJ2-2 . . TRBV14 CASSQSQGFTGELFF TGTGCCAGCAGCCAATCACAGGGCTTCACCGGGGAGCTGTTTTTT
15 TRBJ2-2 . . TRBV5-1 CASSLATPNTGELFF TGCGCCAGCAGCTTGGCTACCCCCAACACCGGGGAGCTGTTTTTT
16 TRBJ1-6 . . TRBV6-1 CASSERGRGNNSPLHF TGTGCCAGCAGTGAACGGGGGAGAGGCAATAATTCACCCCTCCACTTT
13 TRBJ1-5 . . TRBV6-5 CASWAYSNQPQHF TGTGCCAGCTGGGCTTATAGCAATCAGCCCCAGCATTTT
14 TRBJ1-5 . . TRBV12-5 CASGNPYSNQPQHF TGTGCTAGTGGTAACCCCTATAGCAATCAGCCCCAGCATTTT
16 TRBJ1-4 TRBD1 . TRBV5-1 CASSSGTGVVGEKLFF TGCGCCAGCAGCAGCGGTACAGGGGTGGTCGGTGAAAAACTGTTTTTT
16 TRBJ2-3 . . TRBV7-9 CASSLAGQRGGNTQYF TGTGCCAGCAGCTTAGCCGGTCAAAGGGGAGGTAATACGCAGTATTTT
14 TRBJ1-3 . . TRBV5-1 CASSLATSGNTIYF TGCGCCAGCAGCTTGGCAACATCTGGAAACACCATATATTTT
18 TRBJ2-1 TRBD2 . TRBV5-1 CASSLLAGEVGSYNEQFF TGCGCCAGCAGCTTACTAGCGGGAGAAGTCGGATCCTACAATGAGCAGTTCTTC
15 TRBJ2-7 TRBD2 once TRBV27 CASSPGSGRSYEQYF TGTGCCAGCAGTCCCGGTAGCGGGAGAAGCTACGAGCAGTACTTC
16 TRBJ1-5 . . TRBV27 CASTHLSMGRAQPQHF TGTGCCAGCACCCACTTGTCAATGGGCAGGGCTCAGCCCCAGCATTTT
12 TRBJ1-2 TRBD1 . TRBV30 CAAGTGTFGYTF TGTGCCGCCGGGACAGGGACCTTTGGCTACACCTTC
16 TRBJ1-2 . . TRBV10-3 CAISESRTQGNYGYTF TGTGCCATCAGTGAGTCTAGAACACAGGGTAACTATGGCTACACCTTC
15 TRBJ2-1 . few TRBV13 CASSTITTSGGGQFF TGTGCCAGCAGCACCATCACAACATCGGGTGGAGGGCAGTTCTTC
13 TRBJ1-2 TRBD1 . TRBV6-5 CASSRDRGLGYTF TGTGCCAGCAGTCGGGACAGGGGGCTAGGCTACACCTTC
14 TRBJ1-1 . . TRBV5-1 CASRFAGMNTEAFF TGCGCCAGCAGGTTCGCAGGAATGAACACTGAAGCTTTCTTT
16 TRBJ2-3 TRBD2 . TRBV27 CASSTGTSENADTQYF TGTGCCAGCAGTACCGGGACTAGCGAGAATGCAGATACGCAGTATTTT
12 TRBJ1-1 . . TRBV19 CASSGLGSEAFF TGTGCCAGTAGTGGGCTCGGGAGTGAAGCTTTCTTT
16 TRBJ2-3 TRBD2 . TRBV3-1/TRBV3-2 CASSQIAGGITDTQYF TGTGCCAGCAGCCAAATAGCGGGGGGAATCACAGATACGCAGTATTTT
16 TRBJ1-5 . . TRBV7-2 CASSLTGFGSNQPQHF TGTGCCAGCAGCTTAACAGGGTTTGGAAGCAATCAGCCCCAGCATTTT
15 TRBJ2-1 . . TRBV6-6 CASSSQGTSYNEQFF TGTGCCAGCAGTTCCCAGGGTACCTCCTACAATGAGCAGTTCTTC
11 TRBJ1-1 . . TRBV6-5 CASRTGQGAFF TGTGCCAGCAGGACAGGCCAGGGGGCTTTCTTT
12 TRBJ1-2 TRBD1 . TRBV2 CAEGDSLYGYTF TGTGCCGAAGGGGACAGTCTCTATGGCTACACCTTC
15 TRBJ2-7 TRBD2 . TRBV3-1/TRBV3-2 CASSQAGENPYEQYF TGTGCCAGCAGCCAGGCGGGGGAGAATCCCTACGAGCAGTACTTC
15 TRBJ2-7 . once TRBV6-5 CASSYRTDSSYEQYF TGTGCCAGCAGTTACCGAACTGACAGCTCCTACGAGCAGTACTTC
17 TRBJ2-3 TRBD1 . TRBV24-1 CATSKPPWVGGPDTQYF TGTGCCACCAGTAAGCCCCCGTGGGTAGGGGGCCCAGATACGCAGTATTTT
14 TRBJ1-6 . . TRBV30 CAWSVLSGESPLHF TGTGCCTGGAGTGTACTCTCAGGGGAATCACCCCTCCACTTT